One sample yielded the 26 T cell receptor beta chains listed below, sequenced in a study of T cell changes during pregnancy in multiple sclerosis. Profiled with immunoSEQ multiplex PCR; TCRdb holds only in-frame clones, not every one. The data show under 95,000 clones, almost 95% seen once. Specimen: peripheral blood, collected after pregnancy. These receptors came from a female donor with multiple sclerosis, enrolled in a pregnancy study.

The chain recombines TRBV2 with TRBJ2-3, with no clear D. The CDR3 has 14 residues. Germline CDR1 SNHLY, CDR2 FYNNEI. The V and J ends lost 4 bases and 2 bases respectively, with 10 bases between them. DNA of the CDR3: TGTGCCAGCAGTGGACTCTCCGTCACAGATACGCAGTATTTT. It yields the protein CASSGLSVTDTQYF.

This clone was found once. DNA of the CDR3: TGTGCCAGCAGCCCCGGACAGGGAAAGCTGAATGAGCAGTTCTTC. This codes for CASSPGQGKLNEQFF. The rearrangement links TRBV7-9 to TRBJ2-1; TRBD1 matches at 8 bases. The CDR3 extends over 15 amino acids. Germline lookup yields CDR1 SEHNR and CDR2 FQNEAQ (reference sequence). Trimming took 5 bases from V and 7 from J; bases not matched to a gene: 10.

There are a few counts of this clone. J is TRBJ1-1 and V is TRBV9; perhaps TRBD1 as D (5 bases). The CDR3 extends over 15 amino acids. V was trimmed by 4 bases and J by 3 bases, leaving 16 bases between them. The germline CDR1 and CDR2 sequences are SGDLS and YYNGEE. CDR3 amino acids: CASSHHGTRDTEAFF. CDR3 nucleotide sequence: TGTGCCAGCAGCCACCACGGGACTCGGGACACTGAAGCTTTCTTT.

The chain carries TRBV9 and TRBJ1-2, with 7 bases that match TRBD1. This CDR3 is built from 13 residues. The germline V gene has CDR1 SGDLS and CDR2 YYNGEE. Trimming at V came to 2 bases and at J to 3 bases, leaving 1 base not matched to a gene. CDR3 region: CASSVGTDYGYTF. CDR3 sequence (DNA): TGTGCCAGCAGCGTGGGGACAGACTATGGCTACACCTTC.

CDR3 sequence (DNA): TGTGCCAGCAGCCCTGGAGGGGGGGTTGTAAGCGGCTACACCTTC. Protein: CASSPGGGVVSGYTF. The V call is TRBV7-9, the J call TRBJ1-2; possibly TRBD1 for D (6 bases). Between the trimmed V and J ends, which lost 5 bases and 8 bases, there was a span of 21 bases. Per the germline V gene, CDR1 is SEHNR and CDR2 is FQNEAQ (reference sequence). CDR3 length equals 15 residues.

The chain employs TRBV6-1 and TRBJ2-3; 9 bases agree with TRBD1. Germline V gene lookup returns CDR1 MNHNS and CDR2 SASEGT. This CDR3 contains 14 residues. The J segment lost 5 bases and the V segment lost 6 bases, leaving 6 bases of the junction unmatched. In DNA, the CDR3 is TGTGCCAGCAGCCCGGGACAGGGTTTAGATACGCAGTATTTT. It codes for CASSPGQGLDTQYF.

The chain joins TRBV13 to TRBJ1-4; no definite D call. The CDR3 length is 15 residues. CDR1 is PRHDT, CDR2 FYEKMQ, per germline (reference sequence). Trimming removed 2 bases at V and 12 bases at J, with 19 bases between. CDR3 nucleotide sequence: TGTGCCAGCAGCTTATTCGGGGAAGGCTTCGGTGAACTGTTTTTT. As protein: CASSLFGEGFGELFF.

The V and J genes are TRBV27 and TRBJ1-5; D remains ambiguous. CDR1 and CDR2 from the germline V gene are MNHEY and SMNVEV (reference sequence). Trimming left V 5 bases short and J 3 bases short, with 5 bases between. This CDR3 contains 12 residues. The CDR3 sequence: CASSPFNQPQHF. The CDR3 DNA reads as TGTGCCAGCAGTCCCTTCAATCAGCCCCAGCATTTT.

The chain recombines TRBV5-1 with TRBJ1-1; the match to TRBD1 covers 9 bases. There are 14 residues in the CDR3. With 4 bases clipped from V and 7 bases from J, the junction kept 8 bases outside the gene matches. Germline V gives CDR1 SGHRS, CDR2 YFSETQ. The CDR3 region has the DNA TGCGCCAGCAGCGAATACAGGGGGCTCGGTGAAGCTTTCTTT. Amino acids: CASSEYRGLGEAFF. Combining the CDR3 with reference TRBV5-1 and TRBJ1-1 gives the whole variable domain KAGVTQTPRYLIKTRGQQVTLSCSPISGHRSVSWYQQTPGQGLQFLFEYFSETQRNKGNFPGRFSGRQFSNSRSEMNVSTLELGDSALYLCASSEYRGLGEAFFGQGTRLTVV.

This chain joins TRBV29-1 and TRBJ1-2, with D maybe TRBD1 (5 bases). Germline-derived CDR1 and CDR2 are SQVTM and ANQGSEA. V was clipped by 2 bases and J by 0 bases, with 10 bases between them. The CDR3 runs 14 residues. CDR3 residues: CSVEPRGANYGYTF. The CDR3 DNA is TGCAGCGTTGAACCGCGGGGGGCTAACTATGGCTACACCTTC. The full variable domain, with the rest looked up from reference TRBV29-1 and TRBJ1-2, is SAVISQKPSRDICQRGTSLTIQCQVDSQVTMMFWYRQQPGQSLTLIATANQGSEATYESGFVIDKFPISRPNLTFSTLTVSNMSPEDSSIYLCSVEPRGANYGYTFGSGTRLTVV.

The CDR3 protein is CASSMRDRGNEQYF. The CDR3 coding sequence is TGCGCCAGCAGCATGCGGGACAGGGGAAATGAGCAGTACTTC. The V and J genes are TRBV5-1 and TRBJ2-7; 10 bases line up with TRBD1. The germline gives CDR1 SGHRS, CDR2 YFSETQ. V shed 4 bases, J shed 7 bases, and the junction held 8 bases outside the gene matches. The CDR3 spans 14 residues.

The V gene is TRBV5-1, the J gene TRBJ2-1; 12 bases align to TRBD2. The J segment lost 5 bases and the V segment lost 4 bases, leaving 7 bases of the junction unmatched. Germline V gene data show CDR1 as SGHRS and CDR2 as YFSETQ. The CDR3 extends over 16 amino acids. In DNA, the CDR3 is TGCGCCAGCAGCCCGCGACTAGCGGGAGTGAACAATGAGCAGTTCTTC. This translates into CASSPRLAGVNNEQFF.

The rearrangement links TRBV15 to TRBJ2-7, with 7 bases that match TRBD1. This CDR3 is built from 15 residues. CDR1 and CDR2 from the germline V gene are LNHNV and YYDKDF (reference sequence). V lost 0 bases to trimming and J lost 2 bases; unmatched junction nucleotides: 4. CDR3 amino acids: CATSRESGTAYEQYF. The CDR3 DNA sequence: TGTGCCACCAGCAGAGAATCCGGGACAGCCTACGAGCAGTACTTC. Filled out from reference TRBV15 and TRBJ2-7, the complete variable domain reads DAMVIQNPRYQVTQFGKPVTLSCSQTLNHNVMYWYQQKSSQAPKLLFHYYDKDFNNEADTPDNFQSRRPNTSFCFLDIRSPGLGDTAMYLCATSRESGTAYEQYFGPGTRLTVT.

This chain connects TRBV27 to TRBJ1-5; the D gene is possibly TRBD1 (6 bases). There are 15 residues in the CDR3. Germline lookup yields CDR1 MNHEY and CDR2 SMNVEV (reference sequence). V was shortened by 5 bases and J by 0 bases, with 11 bases between the two germline ends. The CDR3 DNA follows: TGTGCCAGCAGTGCCGGGACATCTAGCAATCAGCCCCAGCATTTT. Encoded protein: CASSAGTSSNQPQHF.

This chain links TRBV6-1 with TRBJ2-6, with a tentative D call TRBD1 (5 bases). The CDR3 is 15 amino acids. CDR1 is MNHNS and CDR2 is SASEGT in the germline V gene. Trimming took off 7 bases at V and 0 bases at J, with 10 bases between the two ends. The CDR3 region is CASKGSTSGANVLTF. For the CDR3, the DNA is TGTGCCAGCAAGGGGTCTACCTCTGGGGCCAACGTCCTGACTTTC.

The chain combines TRBV5-1 with TRBJ2-5; 14 bases are a match to TRBD2. From germline, CDR1 is SGHRS and CDR2 YFSETQ. J gave up 1 base and V 4 bases, and 3 bases lay outside the gene matches. The CDR3 length is 16 residues. CDR3 coding DNA: TGCGCCAGCAGCCCCGGGACTAGCGGGAGCCAAGAGACCCAGTACTTC. This sequence encodes CASSPGTSGSQETQYF.

The rearrangement uses TRBV6-5 and TRBJ2-7, with D possibly matching TRBD2 (5 bases). V lost 0 bases to trimming and J lost 3 bases, with 15 bases between them. Germline V gene sequence: CDR1 MNHEY, CDR2 SVGAGI. The CDR3 runs to 16 residues. The CDR3 DNA follows: TGTGCCAGCAGTTACTCGATCCATGGGGAGTACTACGAGCAGTACTTC. As protein: CASSYSIHGEYYEQYF.

The chain is built from TRBV7-3 and TRBJ2-2, with D possibly TRBD1 on 6 matching bases. Trimming shortened V by 6 bases and J by 9 bases, and 14 bases separated the two germline ends. Germline CDR1 and CDR2: SGHTA and FQGTGA. The CDR3 is 13 residues long. The CDR3, as DNA: TGTGCCAGCAGTAACCGGACAGTCCGGGAGCTGTTTTTT. This gives the protein CASSNRTVRELFF.

The chain has TRBV4-2 and TRBJ1-1; 10 bases fit TRBD1. V lost 1 base and J lost 0; bases outside the gene matches: 5. CDR3 length: 17 amino acids. Germline V gene lookup returns CDR1 LGHNA and CDR2 YNFKEQ. The DNA for the CDR3 is TGTGCCAGCAGCCAAGGACCGGGACAGGGGTTGAACACTGAAGCTTTCTTT. This encodes CASSQGPGQGLNTEAFF.

The rearrangement uses TRBV7-6 and TRBJ1-4; 8 bases match TRBD1. The junction had 11 bases not matched to a gene; V was cut back by 4 bases and J by 4 bases. In germline, CDR1 is SGHVS, CDR2 FNYEAQ. The CDR3 totals 17 residues. The CDR3 loop is CASSYGTGVLYNEKLFF. Written as DNA, the CDR3 is TGTGCCAGCAGCTACGGGACAGGAGTGCTCTATAATGAAAAACTGTTTTTT.

The CDR3: CASSTYLGPRWYF. The CDR3 DNA reads as TGTGCCAGCAGCACCTACCTGGGCCCACGTTGGTACTTC. The V gene is TRBV7-2, the J gene TRBJ2-4; D is uncertain. Germline V gene lookup returns CDR1 SGHTA and CDR2 FQGNSA. This CDR3 comprises 13 residues. V was shortened by 5 bases and J by 15 bases, with 20 bases between the two germline ends.

CDR3 coding DNA: TGTGCCAGCAGTTACCCTACGTTAGATACGCAGTATTTT. It encodes CASSYPTLDTQYF. The V gene is TRBV6-6, the J gene TRBJ2-3, with no clear D. Germline V gives CDR1 MNHNY, CDR2 SVGAGI (reference sequence). The CDR3 sequence is 13 residues long. V was pared by 2 bases and J by 5 bases, with 8 bases between.

The rearrangement uses TRBV9 and TRBJ2-7; 9 bases align to TRBD1. The V gene's germline CDR1 is SGDLS and CDR2 YYNGEE. The CDR3 is 13 residues long. After removal of 0 bases from V and 7 bases from J, the junction contained 2 bases not matched to a gene. CDR3: CASSVAGQGEQYF. The CDR3 nucleotides read TGTGCCAGCAGCGTAGCCGGACAGGGGGAGCAGTACTTC.

This clone was seen just once. The gene calls are TRBV19 and TRBJ2-1, with D maybe TRBD1 (6 bases). Per germline, CDR1 LNHDA and CDR2 SQIVND (reference sequence). This CDR3 is 15 amino acids long. Trimming took 3 bases from V and 1 from J, leaving 10 bases between them. CDR3 sequence (DNA): TGTGCCAGTAGTATCTTAGGGGGTTCCTACAATGAGCAGTTCTTC. Translated: CASSILGGSYNEQFF.

This clone was observed a single time. The J gene is TRBJ2-7, the V gene TRBV19, with TRBD2 as a possible D gene (5 bases). Germline values: CDR1 LNHDA, CDR2 SQIVND (reference sequence). This CDR3 is built from 13 residues. V lost 7 bases to trimming and J lost 6 bases, with 16 bases between them. CDR3 region: CASTTPGKGEQYF. The CDR3 nucleotides are TGTGCCAGTACCACCCCGGGGAAAGGCGAGCAGTACTTC.

This chain joins TRBV19 and TRBJ1-5; 10 bases are shared with TRBD1. CDR1 and CDR2 (germline): LNHDA, SQIVND (reference sequence). CDR3 length equals 17 residues. V gave up 3 bases and J gave up 4 bases; unmatched junction bases: 9. The CDR3 region is CASSMGMGQGYNQPQHF. DNA for the CDR3: TGTGCCAGTAGTATGGGCATGGGACAGGGGTATAATCAGCCCCAGCATTTT.